This T cell receptor beta chain was obtained from a study of cytomegalovirus exposure and HLA in healthy donors. As for the study in general: Around 180 million T cells yielded some 120 million unique TCR beta sequences in earlier analysis. Study-wide findings and caveats: V- and J-gene trimming of TCR beta was linked (in a later analysis) to a missense DCLRE1C variant. Information on immune exposure was restricted to one variable (CMV serostatus). Earlier findings revealed that most TCR beta V segments proved productive either about 90% or about 30% of the time.

The CDR3 has 14 amino acids. Germline V CDR1 and CDR2: SGDLS, YYNGEE. J lost 5 bases, V lost 2 bases, and 5 bases had no gene match. Details on this clone: What it binds is unknown.

The study ran its PCR with 60 Vbeta and 13 Jbeta primers. Sequencing was performed with immunoSEQ multiplex PCR; in TCRdb, only in-frame clones are kept and a portion is missing. The sample has nearly 110,000 clones, roughly four fifths seen once. The sequence was obtained from a man younger than 30 in good health and CMV-seronegative. The rearrangement joins TRBV9 to TRBJ2-5; 8 bases match TRBD1. The specimen was PBMCs. DNA for the CDR3: TGTGCCAGCAGCGTCTCCGACAGGGGTGAGACCCAGTACTTC. It translates to CASSVSDRGETQYF.